This entry lists 18 T cell receptor beta chains sequenced from one sample in a study of blood T cell repertoires in COVID-19. Method: immunoSEQ multiplex PCR; TCRdb's copy keeps in-frame clones and lacks some. Of about 230,000 clones in the sample, about nine tenths were seen once. Sequenced input: PBMCs or T cells enriched from blood (not recorded which). Receptors originate from a woman in her thirties or forties with acute COVID-19.

The V and J genes are TRBV19 and TRBJ1-5; TRBD1 matches at 7 bases. V was pared by 6 bases and J by 7 bases, with 9 bases of the junction left unmatched. The germline gives CDR1 LNHDA, CDR2 SQIVND (reference sequence). CDR3 length equals 14 residues. CDR3 region: CASSQTGSGQPQHF. CDR3 sequence (DNA): TGTGCCAGTAGCCAGACAGGGTCTGGACAGCCCCAGCATTTT.

The gene calls are TRBV10-1 and TRBJ1-2; perhaps TRBD1 as D (5 bases). The V and J ends lost 5 bases and 2 bases respectively, with 9 bases between them. The CDR3 extends over 13 amino acids. From germline, CDR1 is WNHNN and CDR2 SYGVQD (reference sequence). CDR3 region: CASSPNRNYGYTF. In DNA form, the CDR3 reads TGCGCCAGCAGTCCCAACAGGAACTATGGCTACACCTTC.

In its sample, this clone was seen once. V usage is TRBV29-1 and J usage is TRBJ1-2; 8 bases match TRBD1. Germline assignment: CDR1 SQVTM and CDR2 ANQGSEA. Trimming removed 6 bases from V and 7 bases from J; junction bases left unmatched: 13. This CDR3 is built from 14 residues. The DNA for the CDR3 is TGCAGCGTGGCCGTAGGACAGGGTTACGGTGGCTACACCTTC. Residues: CSVAVGQGYGGYTF.

The chain couples TRBV5-4 to TRBJ2-1; 9 nucleotides match TRBD2. The CDR3 is made up of 16 amino acids. J was trimmed by 7 bases and V by 4 bases; bases with no gene match: 12. The germline V gene has CDR1 SGHNT and CDR2 YYREEE (reference sequence). CDR3 DNA sequence: TGTGCCAGCAGCCTCGCTCCGGCGGGGGGGCAGAATGAGCAGTTCTTC. Its translation is CASSLAPAGGQNEQFF.

The chain recombines TRBV4-2 with TRBJ2-7; D is perhaps TRBD1 (6 bases). Per the germline V gene, CDR1 is LGHNA and CDR2 is YNFKEQ. The CDR3 extends over 14 amino acids. The germline V and J ends were trimmed by 0 bases and 2 bases, with 8 bases remaining between them. The CDR3 here is CASSQEGAAYEQYF. As DNA, the CDR3 is TGTGCCAGCAGCCAAGAGGGGGCTGCCTACGAGCAGTACTTC.

The V call is TRBV4-3, the J call TRBJ2-5, with 7 bases aligning to TRBD1. CDR1 LGHNA and CDR2 YSLEER come from the germline V gene. The length of the CDR3 is 13 residues. Trimming removed 4 bases from V and 5 bases from J; junction bases left unmatched: 4. CDR3 DNA: TGCGCCAGCAGCCGACTCAGGGGGGAGACCCAGTACTTC. Translation gives CASSRLRGETQYF.

The chain couples TRBV19 to TRBJ1-2, with TRBD1 as a possible D gene (5 bases). The germline V gene encodes CDR1 LNHDA and CDR2 SQIVND (reference sequence). The CDR3 extends over 15 amino acids. V was pared by 6 bases and J by 4 bases, with 18 bases between. The CDR3 DNA follows: TGTGCCAGTAGCTTCAACCCTCAGGGTGGCTATGGCTACACCTTC. Protein sequence: CASSFNPQGGYGYTF.

V and J are TRBV10-3 and TRBJ2-1; TRBD2 matches at 7 bases. In germline, CDR1 is ENHRY, CDR2 SYGVKD. V dropped 6 bases and J dropped 5; count of bases not matched to a gene: 4. The CDR3 extends over 13 amino acids. CDR3 sequence (DNA): TGTGCCATCAGCCCTGCGGGGGACAATGAGCAGTTCTTC. It specifies CAISPAGDNEQFF.

The gene calls are TRBV27 and TRBJ1-5, with 9 bases matching TRBD1. CDR1 is MNHEY, CDR2 SMNVEV, per germline (reference sequence). Losses at the gene ends were 6 bases for V and 7 bases for J; bases not matched to a gene: 7. The CDR3 consists of 14 residues. CDR3 sequence reads: CASSGTGRLQPQHF. CDR3 DNA sequence: TGTGCCAGCAGCGGGACAGGGCGTTTACAGCCCCAGCATTTT.

This clone occurred once. The chain employs TRBV24-1 and TRBJ1-2, with unresolved D. Trimming shortened V by 5 bases and J by 5 bases, and 8 bases separated the two germline ends. Germline CDR1 reads KGHDR; CDR2 reads SFDVKD. The CDR3 has 12 residues. The CDR3 DNA reads as TGTGCCACCAGTGTGCGGATTTATGGCTACACCTTC. It yields the protein CATSVRIYGYTF.

The rearrangement joins TRBV5-1 to TRBJ1-4; the match to TRBD1 covers 10 bases. CDR3 length: 16 amino acids. V was pared by 4 bases and J by 3 bases, with 6 bases of the junction left unmatched. The germline gives CDR1 SGHRS, CDR2 YFSETQ. The CDR3, as DNA: TGCGCCAGCAGCCCTGGACAGGGGGGGGCTAATGAAAAACTGTTTTTT. It is translated as CASSPGQGGANEKLFF.

The V and J genes are TRBV2 and TRBJ1-5, with 8 bases matching TRBD1. V lost 4 bases and J lost 2; bases outside the gene matches: 4. The CDR3 sequence is 15 residues long. Germline V gives CDR1 SNHLY, CDR2 FYNNEI. The CDR3 region is CASSGTGQGNQPQHF. As DNA, the CDR3 is TGTGCCAGCAGTGGGACGGGACAGGGCAATCAGCCCCAGCATTTT. The variable domain in full, completed from reference TRBV2 and TRBJ1-5, reads EPEVTQTPSHQVTQMGQEVILRCVPISNHLYFYWYRQILGQKVEFLVSFYNNEISEKSEIFDDQFSVERPDGSNFTLKIRSTKLEDSAMYFCASSGTGQGNQPQHFGDGTRLSIL.

V is TRBV9 and J is TRBJ2-6; maybe TRBD1 (5 bases). The CDR3 sequence is 19 residues long. With 4 bases removed from V and 3 bases from J, the gap between germline ends came to 23 bases. CDR1 is SGDLS, CDR2 YYNGEE, per germline. The CDR3 region is CASSKAGTGEQFGANVLTF. In nucleotides, the CDR3 is TGTGCCAGCAGCAAAGCTGGCACAGGCGAGCAATTTGGGGCCAACGTCCTGACTTTC.

The chain links TRBV5-4 to TRBJ1-2, with D hard to call. This CDR3 region has 12 residues. V shed 3 bases and J shed 6 bases, with 9 bases lying between them. Per germline, CDR1 SGHNT and CDR2 YYREEE (reference sequence). Written as DNA, the CDR3 is TGTGCCAGCAGCTCTATGGTCGATGGCTACACCTTC. Encoded protein: CASSSMVDGYTF.

J is TRBJ1-2 and V is TRBV18; D is unresolved. The CDR3 totals 13 residues. Deletions cut 2 bases from V and 8 bases from J, with 12 bases between. Germline-derived CDR1 and CDR2 are KGHSH and LQKENI. CDR3 bases: TGTGCCAGCTCACCAAATCGGGGAGAAGGCTACACCTTC. This sequence encodes CASSPNRGEGYTF.

The V and J genes are TRBV6-5 and TRBJ1-1; 8 positions match TRBD1. CDR3 length: 14 residues. V shed 6 bases and J 0 bases; nucleotides not matched to a gene: 3. The germline V gene has CDR1 MNHEY and CDR2 SVGAGI. CDR3 in DNA: TGTGCCAGCAGCCAGACAGGGGTGAACACTGAAGCTTTCTTT. Protein: CASSQTGVNTEAFF.

This clone was counted a few times. The chain links TRBV11-2 to TRBJ2-7; weak D call: TRBD1 (6 bases). The germline CDR1 and CDR2 sequences are SGHAT and FQNNGV. CDR3 length equals 13 residues. Trimming shortened V by 1 base and J by 3 bases, and 7 bases separated the two germline ends. CDR3 coding DNA: TGTGCCAGCAGCTTAGGGGGGCTCTACGAGCAGTACGTC. It encodes CASSLGGLYEQYV.

This chain uses TRBV5-1 with TRBJ2-7; 7 bases line up with TRBD1. V was clipped by 4 bases and J by 1 base; unmatched bases: 14. The CDR3 has 17 residues. Germline-derived CDR1 and CDR2 are SGHRS and YFSETQ. The CDR3 DNA reads as TGCGCCAGCAGCGAATATGACAGGGTCACCCTTTCCTACGAGCAGTACTTC. Its translation is CASSEYDRVTLSYEQYF.